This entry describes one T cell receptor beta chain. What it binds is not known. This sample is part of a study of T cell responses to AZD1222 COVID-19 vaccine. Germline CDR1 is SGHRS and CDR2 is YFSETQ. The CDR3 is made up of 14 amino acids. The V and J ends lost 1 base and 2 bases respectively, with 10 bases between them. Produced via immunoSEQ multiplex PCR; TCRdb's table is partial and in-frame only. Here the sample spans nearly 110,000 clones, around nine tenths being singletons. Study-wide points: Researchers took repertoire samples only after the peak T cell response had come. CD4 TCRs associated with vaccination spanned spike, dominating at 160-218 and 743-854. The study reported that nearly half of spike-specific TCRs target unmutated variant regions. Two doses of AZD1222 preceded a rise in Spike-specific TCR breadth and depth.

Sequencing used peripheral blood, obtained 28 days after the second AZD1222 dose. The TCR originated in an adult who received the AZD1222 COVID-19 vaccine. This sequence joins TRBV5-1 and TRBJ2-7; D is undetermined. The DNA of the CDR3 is TGCGCCAGCAGCTTGCTTACCCAAACCTACGAGCAGTACTTC. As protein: CASSLLTQTYEQYF.